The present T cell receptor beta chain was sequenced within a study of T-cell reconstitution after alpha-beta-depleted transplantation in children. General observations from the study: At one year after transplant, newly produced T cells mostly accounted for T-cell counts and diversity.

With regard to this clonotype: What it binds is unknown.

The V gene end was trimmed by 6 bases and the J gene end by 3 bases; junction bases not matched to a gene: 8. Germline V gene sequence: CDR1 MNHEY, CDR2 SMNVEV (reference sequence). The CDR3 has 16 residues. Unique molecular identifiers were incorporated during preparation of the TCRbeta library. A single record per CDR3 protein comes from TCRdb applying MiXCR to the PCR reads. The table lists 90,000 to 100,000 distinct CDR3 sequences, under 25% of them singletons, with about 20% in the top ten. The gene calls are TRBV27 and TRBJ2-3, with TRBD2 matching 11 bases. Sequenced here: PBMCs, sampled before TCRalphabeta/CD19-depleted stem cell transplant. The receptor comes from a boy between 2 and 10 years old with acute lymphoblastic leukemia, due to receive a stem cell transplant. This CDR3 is CASRTPGLAATDTQYF. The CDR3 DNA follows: TGTGCCAGCAGAACACCGGGACTAGCGGCAACAGATACGCAGTATTTT.